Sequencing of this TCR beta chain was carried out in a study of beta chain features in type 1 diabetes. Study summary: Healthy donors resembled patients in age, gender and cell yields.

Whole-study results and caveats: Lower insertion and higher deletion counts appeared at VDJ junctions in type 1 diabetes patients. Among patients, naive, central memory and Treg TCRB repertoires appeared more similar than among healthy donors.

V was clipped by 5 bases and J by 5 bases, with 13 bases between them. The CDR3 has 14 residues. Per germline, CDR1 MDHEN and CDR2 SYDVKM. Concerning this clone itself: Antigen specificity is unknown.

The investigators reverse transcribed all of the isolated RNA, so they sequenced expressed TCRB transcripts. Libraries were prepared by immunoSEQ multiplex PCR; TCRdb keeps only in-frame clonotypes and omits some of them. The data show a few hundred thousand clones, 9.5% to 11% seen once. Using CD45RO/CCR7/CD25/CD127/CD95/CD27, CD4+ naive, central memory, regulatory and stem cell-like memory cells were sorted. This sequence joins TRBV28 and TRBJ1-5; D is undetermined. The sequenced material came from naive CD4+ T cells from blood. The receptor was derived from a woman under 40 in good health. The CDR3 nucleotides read TGTGCCAGCAGTCCAAACATCGGGGATCAGCCCCAGCATTTT. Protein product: CASSPNIGDQPQHF.